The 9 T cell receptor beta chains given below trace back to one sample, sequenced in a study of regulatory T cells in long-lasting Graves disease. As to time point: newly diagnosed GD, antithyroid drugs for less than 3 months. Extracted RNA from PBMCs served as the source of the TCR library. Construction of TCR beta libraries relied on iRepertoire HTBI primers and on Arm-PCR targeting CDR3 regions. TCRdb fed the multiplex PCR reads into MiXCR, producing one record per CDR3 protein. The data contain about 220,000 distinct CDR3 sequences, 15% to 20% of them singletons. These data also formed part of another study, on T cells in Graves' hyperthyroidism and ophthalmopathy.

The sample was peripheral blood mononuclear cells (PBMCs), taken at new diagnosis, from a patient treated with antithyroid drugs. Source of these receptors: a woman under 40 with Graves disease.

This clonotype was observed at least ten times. CDR3 loop: CASSPFYEQYF. The DNA of the CDR3 is TGTGCCAGCAGTCCTTTCTACGAGCAGTACTTC. V usage is TRBV2 and J usage is TRBJ2-7; D gene ambiguous. V lost 5 bases to trimming and J lost 3 bases, with 5 bases between them. The CDR3 covers 11 residues. Germline CDR1 reads SNHLY; CDR2 reads FYNNEI. The full variable domain, rest sourced from reference TRBV2 and TRBJ2-7, is EPEVTQTPSHQVTQMGQEVILRCVPISNHLYFYWYRQILGQKVEFLVSFYNNEISEKSEIFDDQFSVERPDGSNFTLKIRSTKLEDSAMYFCASSPFYEQYFGPGTRLTVT.

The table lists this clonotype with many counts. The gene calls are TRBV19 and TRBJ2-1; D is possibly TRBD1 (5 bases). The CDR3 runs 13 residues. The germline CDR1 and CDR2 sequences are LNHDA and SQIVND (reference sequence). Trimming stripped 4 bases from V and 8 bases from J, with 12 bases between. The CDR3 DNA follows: TGTGCCAGTAGTAAGATCGCGACAGATGAGCAGTTCTTC. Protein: CASSKIATDEQFF.

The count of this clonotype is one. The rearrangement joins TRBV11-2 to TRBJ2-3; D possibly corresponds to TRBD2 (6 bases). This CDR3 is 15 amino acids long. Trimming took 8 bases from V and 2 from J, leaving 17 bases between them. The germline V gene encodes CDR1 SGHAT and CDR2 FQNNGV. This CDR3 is CASARGSGTTDTQYF. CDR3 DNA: TGTGCCAGCGCCCGGGGTAGCGGTACCACAGATACGCAGTATTTT. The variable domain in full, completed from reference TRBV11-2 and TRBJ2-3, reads EAGVAQSPRYKIIEKRQSVAFWCNPISGHATLYWYQQILGQGPKLLIQFQNNGVVDDSQLPKDRFSAERLKGVDSTLKIQPAKLEDSAVYLCASARGSGTTDTQYFGPGTRLTVL.

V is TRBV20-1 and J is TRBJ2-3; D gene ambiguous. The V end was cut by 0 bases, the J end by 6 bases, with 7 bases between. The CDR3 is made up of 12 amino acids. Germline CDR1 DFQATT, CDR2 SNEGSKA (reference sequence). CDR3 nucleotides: TGCAGTGCTAGAGATGCCCGCGATACGCAGTATTTT. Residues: CSARDARDTQYF.

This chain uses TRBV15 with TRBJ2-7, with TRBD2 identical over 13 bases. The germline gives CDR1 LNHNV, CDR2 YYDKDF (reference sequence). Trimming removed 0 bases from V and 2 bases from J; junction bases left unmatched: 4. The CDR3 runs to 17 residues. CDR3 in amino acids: CATSRDWGTSGTYEQYF. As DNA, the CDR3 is TGTGCCACCAGCAGAGACTGGGGGACTAGCGGGACCTACGAGCAGTACTTC.

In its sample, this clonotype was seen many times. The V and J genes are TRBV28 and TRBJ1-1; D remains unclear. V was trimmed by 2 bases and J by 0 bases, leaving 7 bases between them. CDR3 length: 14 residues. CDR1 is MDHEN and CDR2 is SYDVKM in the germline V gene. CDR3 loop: CASSLRPVNTEAFF. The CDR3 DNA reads TGTGCCAGCAGTTTAAGGCCGGTGAACACTGAAGCTTTCTTT.

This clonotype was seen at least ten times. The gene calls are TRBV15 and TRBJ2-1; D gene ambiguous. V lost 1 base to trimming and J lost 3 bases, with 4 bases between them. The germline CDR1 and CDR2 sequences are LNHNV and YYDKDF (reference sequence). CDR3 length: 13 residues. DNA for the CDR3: TGTGCCACCAGCAGAGGCAACTACAATGAGCAGTTCTTC. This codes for CATSRGNYNEQFF. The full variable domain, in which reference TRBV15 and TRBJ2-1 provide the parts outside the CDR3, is DAMVIQNPRYQVTQFGKPVTLSCSQTLNHNVMYWYQQKSSQAPKLLFHYYDKDFNNEADTPDNFQSRRPNTSFCFLDIRSPGLGDTAMYLCATSRGNYNEQFFGPGTRLTVL.

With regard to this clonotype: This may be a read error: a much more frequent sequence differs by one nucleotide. The chain's CDR3 is CASTLHRSTDTQYF. CDR3 coding DNA: TGTGCCAGCACCCTACACAGGAGCACAGATACGCAGTATTTT. The chain recombines TRBV3-1 with TRBJ2-3, with D maybe TRBD1 (5 bases). Per the germline V gene, CDR1 is LGHDT and CDR2 is YNNKEL (reference sequence). This CDR3 has 14 amino acids. V shed 7 bases and J shed 0 bases, with 11 bases lying between them.

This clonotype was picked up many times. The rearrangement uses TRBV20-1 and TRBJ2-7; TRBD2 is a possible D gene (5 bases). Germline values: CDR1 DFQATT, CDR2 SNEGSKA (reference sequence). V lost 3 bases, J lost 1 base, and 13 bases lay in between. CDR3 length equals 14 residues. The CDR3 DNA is TGCAGTGCTAGTCTGGAGGAGATATCCTACGAGCAGTACTTC. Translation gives CSASLEEISYEQYF.